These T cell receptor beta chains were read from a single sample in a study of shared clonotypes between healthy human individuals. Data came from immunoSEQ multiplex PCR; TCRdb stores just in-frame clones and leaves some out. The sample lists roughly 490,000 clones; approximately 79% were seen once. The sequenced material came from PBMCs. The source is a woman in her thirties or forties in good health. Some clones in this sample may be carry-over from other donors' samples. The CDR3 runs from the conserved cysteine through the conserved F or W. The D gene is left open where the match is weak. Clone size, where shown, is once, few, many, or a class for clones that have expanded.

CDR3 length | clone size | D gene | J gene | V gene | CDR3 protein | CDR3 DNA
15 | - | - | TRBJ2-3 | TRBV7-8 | CASSSGTGGADTQYF | TGTGCCAGCAGCTCCGGCACCGGAGGTGCAGATACGCAGTATTTT
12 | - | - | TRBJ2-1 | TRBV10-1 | CASSTVNNEQFF | TGCGCCAGCAGTACGGTAAACAATGAGCAGTTCTTC
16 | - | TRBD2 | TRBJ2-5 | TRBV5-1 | CASSLALAGGRETQYF | TGCGCCAGCAGCTTGGCCCTAGCGGGAGGTCGGGAGACCCAGTACTTC
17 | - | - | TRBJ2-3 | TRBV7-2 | CASSKGRPNPSTDTQYF | TGTGCCAGCAGTAAGGGTAGACCGAACCCCAGCACAGATACGCAGTATTTT
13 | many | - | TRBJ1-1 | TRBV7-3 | CASSPTRGTEAFF | TGTGCCAGCAGCCCTACAAGGGGCACTGAAGCTTTCTTT
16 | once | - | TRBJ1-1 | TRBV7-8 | CASSLSVGRMNTEAFF | TGTGCCAGCAGCTTAAGTGTTGGGAGGATGAACACTGAAGCTTTCTTT
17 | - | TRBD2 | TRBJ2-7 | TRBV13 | CASSLTHRREGSYEQYF | TGTGCCAGCAGCTTAACCCACCGCAGGGAGGGGTCCTACGAGCAGTACTTC
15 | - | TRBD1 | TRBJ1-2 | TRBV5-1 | CASREQGALGYGYTF | TGCGCCAGCAGGGAACAGGGGGCTCTTGGGTATGGCTACACCTTC
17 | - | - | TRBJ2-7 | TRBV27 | CASRHGLANYKTYEQYF | TGTGCCAGCAGACATGGACTGGCAAACTATAAGACCTACGAGCAGTACTTC
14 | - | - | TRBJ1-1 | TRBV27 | CASGARHKNTEAFF | TGTGCCAGCGGGGCTCGACATAAGAACACTGAAGCTTTCTTT
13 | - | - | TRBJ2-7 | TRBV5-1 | CASSQGRSYEQYF | TGCGCCAGCAGCCAGGGACGGTCCTACGAGCAGTACTTC
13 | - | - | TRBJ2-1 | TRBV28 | CASSLGQINEQFF | TGTGCCAGCAGTCTAGGACAGATCAATGAGCAGTTCTTC
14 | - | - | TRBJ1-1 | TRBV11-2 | CASSLVVGMGEAFF | TGTGCCAGCAGCTTGGTAGTGGGGATGGGTGAAGCTTTCTTT
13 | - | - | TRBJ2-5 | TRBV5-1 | CASSSLAGETQYF | TGCGCCAGCAGCTCACTAGCAGGGGAGACCCAGTACTTC
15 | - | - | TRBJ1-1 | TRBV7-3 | CASSLTSAGSTEAFF | TGTGCCAGCAGCTTAACGTCGGCAGGGAGCACTGAAGCTTTCTTT
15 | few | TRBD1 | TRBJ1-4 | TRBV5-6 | CASSLGQGANEKLFF | TGTGCCAGCAGCTTGGGACAGGGGGCTAATGAAAAACTGTTTTTT
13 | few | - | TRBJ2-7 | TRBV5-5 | CASSLPNTYEQYF | TGTGCCAGCAGCTTGCCTAACACCTACGAGCAGTACTTC
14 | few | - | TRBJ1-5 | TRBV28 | CASSGGPSNQPQHF | TGTGCCAGCAGTGGGGGACCCAGCAATCAGCCCCAGCATTTT
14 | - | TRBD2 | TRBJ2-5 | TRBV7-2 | CASSLAGRRETQYF | TGTGCCAGCAGCTTAGCCGGGAGGAGAGAGACCCAGTACTTC
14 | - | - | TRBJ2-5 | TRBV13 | CASSYGGGPETQYF | TGTGCCAGCAGTTACGGAGGAGGCCCGGAGACCCAGTACTTC
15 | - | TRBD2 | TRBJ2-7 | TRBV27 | CASNGSGGPSYEQYF | TGTGCCAGCAACGGGAGCGGGGGACCCTCCTACGAGCAGTACTTC
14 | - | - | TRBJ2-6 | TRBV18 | CASSPGSGANVLTF | TGTGCCAGCTCACCAGGCTCTGGGGCCAACGTCCTGACTTTC
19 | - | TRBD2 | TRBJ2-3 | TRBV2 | CASSEAPAGREGNADTQYF | TGTGCCAGCAGTGAAGCGCCCGCGGGGCGGGAGGGGAACGCAGATACGCAGTATTTT
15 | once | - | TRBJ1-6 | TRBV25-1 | CASSFGGAGNSPLHF | TGTGCCAGCAGTTTCGGGGGCGCGGGAAATTCACCCCTCCACTTT
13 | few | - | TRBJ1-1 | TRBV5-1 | CASSSQVNTEAFF | TGCGCCAGCAGCTCTCAAGTGAACACTGAAGCTTTCTTT
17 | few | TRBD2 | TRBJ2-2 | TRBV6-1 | CASSGLAGKYRTGELFF | TGTGCCAGCAGTGGACTAGCGGGGAAGTATCGGACCGGGGAGCTGTTTTTT